The T cell receptor beta chain described here comes from a study of blood T cell repertoires in COVID-19. Overall study: Samples representing acute and convalescent COVID-19 were sourced from the United States, Italy and Spain. T cells, B-cell-depleted T cells, or PBMCs provided the cDNA or gDNA that served as material.

CDR3 length: 15 residues. The V gene's germline CDR1 is LGHDT and CDR2 YNNKEL (reference sequence). V was shortened by 0 bases and J by 2 bases, with 10 bases between the two germline ends. Per the original methods: Reference gene primer amplification gave nucleated cell count estimates. The assay was immunoSEQ multiplex PCR, and TCRdb's table has in-frame clones only and misses some. Clone size and V and J calls were adopted from that table, with D and trimming inferred from the DNA. The sample yields tens of thousands of clones, about 70% seen once. Sequencing was carried out using peripheral blood. This chain joins TRBV3-1 (or the pseudogene TRBV3-2) and TRBJ2-5; TRBD2 is a possible D gene (6 bases). The source is a man older than 75 with acute or convalescent COVID-19. The CDR3 loop is CASSQDVGGQETQYF. CDR3 coding DNA: TGTGCCAGCAGCCAAGATGTGGGGGGTCAAGAGACCCAGTACTTC.